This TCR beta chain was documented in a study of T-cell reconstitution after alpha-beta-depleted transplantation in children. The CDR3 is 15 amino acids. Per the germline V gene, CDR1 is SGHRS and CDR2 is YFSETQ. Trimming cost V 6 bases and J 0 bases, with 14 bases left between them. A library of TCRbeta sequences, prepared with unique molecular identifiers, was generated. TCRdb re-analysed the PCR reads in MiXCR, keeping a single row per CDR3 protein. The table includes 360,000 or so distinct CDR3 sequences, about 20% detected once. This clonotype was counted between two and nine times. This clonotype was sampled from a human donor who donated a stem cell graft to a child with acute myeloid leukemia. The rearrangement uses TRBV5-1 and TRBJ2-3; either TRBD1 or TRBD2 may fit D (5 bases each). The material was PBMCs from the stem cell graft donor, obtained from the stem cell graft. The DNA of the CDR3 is TGCGCCAGCAACCCGGGGACGACCAGCACAGATACGCAGTATTTT. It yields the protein CASNPGTTSTDTQYF.